This T cell receptor (beta chain) derives from a study of radiotherapy plus CTLA-4 blockade in lung cancer. At the level of the study: Of the patients, 15% to 20% showed objective responses and under 40% attained disease control.

J gave up 8 bases and V 3 bases, and 9 bases lay outside the gene matches. CDR1 is LNHDA and CDR2 is SQIVND in the germline V gene (reference sequence). CDR3 length: 15 residues. This table comes from immunoSEQ multiplex PCR, and its TCRdb copy is limited to in-frame clones, with some not included. Of 110,000 or so clones in the sample, roughly 80% were seen once. This sequence joins TRBV19 and TRBJ1-2, with TRBD1 matching over 10 bases. The sequence was collected from a human donor with non-small cell lung cancer who had a partial response to radiotherapy plus ipilimumab. The sequencing here drew on peripheral blood, taken from a patient treated with radiotherapy plus ipilimumab. CDR3 nucleotides: TGTGCCAGTAGTATTCGTTCGGGGACAGGGGACGGCTACACCTTC. Translation gives CASSIRSGTGDGYTF.